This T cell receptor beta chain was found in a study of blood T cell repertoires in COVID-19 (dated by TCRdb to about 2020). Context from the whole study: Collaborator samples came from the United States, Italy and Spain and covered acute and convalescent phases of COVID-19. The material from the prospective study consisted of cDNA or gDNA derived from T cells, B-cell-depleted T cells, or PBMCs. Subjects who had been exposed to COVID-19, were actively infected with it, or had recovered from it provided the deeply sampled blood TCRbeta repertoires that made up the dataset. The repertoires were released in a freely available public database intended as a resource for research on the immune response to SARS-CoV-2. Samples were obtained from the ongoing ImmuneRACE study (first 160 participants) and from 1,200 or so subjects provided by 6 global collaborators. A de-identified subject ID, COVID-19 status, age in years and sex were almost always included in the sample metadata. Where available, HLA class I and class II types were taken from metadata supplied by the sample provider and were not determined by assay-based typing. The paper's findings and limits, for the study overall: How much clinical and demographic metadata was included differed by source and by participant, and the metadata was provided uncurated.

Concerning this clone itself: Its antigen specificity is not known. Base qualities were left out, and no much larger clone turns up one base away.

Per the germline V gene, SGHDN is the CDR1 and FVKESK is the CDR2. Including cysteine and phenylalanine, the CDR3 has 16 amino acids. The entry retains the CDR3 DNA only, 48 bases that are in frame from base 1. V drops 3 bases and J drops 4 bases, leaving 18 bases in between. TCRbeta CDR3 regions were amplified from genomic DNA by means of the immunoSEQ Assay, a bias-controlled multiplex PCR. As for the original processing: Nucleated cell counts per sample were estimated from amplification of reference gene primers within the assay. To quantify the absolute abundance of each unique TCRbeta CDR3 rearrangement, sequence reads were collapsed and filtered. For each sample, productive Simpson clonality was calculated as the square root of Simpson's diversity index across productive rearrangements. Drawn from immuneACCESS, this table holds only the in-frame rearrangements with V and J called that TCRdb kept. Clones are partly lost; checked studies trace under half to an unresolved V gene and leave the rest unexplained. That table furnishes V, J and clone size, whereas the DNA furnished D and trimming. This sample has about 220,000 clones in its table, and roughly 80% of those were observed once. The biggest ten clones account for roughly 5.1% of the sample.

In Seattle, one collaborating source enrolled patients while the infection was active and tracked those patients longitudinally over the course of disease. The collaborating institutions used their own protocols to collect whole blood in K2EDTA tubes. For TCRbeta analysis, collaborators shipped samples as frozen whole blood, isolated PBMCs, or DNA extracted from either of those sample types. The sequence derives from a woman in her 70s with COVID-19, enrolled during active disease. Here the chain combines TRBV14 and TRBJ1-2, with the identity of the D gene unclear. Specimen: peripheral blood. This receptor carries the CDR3 CASSHAPSGSGYGYTF. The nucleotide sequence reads TGTGCCAGCAGCCACGCTCCGTCGGGTAGCGGCTATGGCTACACCTTC.